The 4 T cell receptor beta chains below all came from one sample that was sequenced in a study of blood T cell repertoires in COVID-19. Profiling relied on immunoSEQ multiplex PCR, and the TCRdb table lists in-frame clones only, not all of them. The profile shows about 210,000 clones, about 83% of them singletons. Sequenced input: PBMCs or T cells enriched from blood (not recorded which). These TCRs come from a woman in her thirties who had been exposed to COVID-19.

The chain couples TRBV5-4 to TRBJ2-2, with D unclear. Deletions cut 3 bases from V and 3 bases from J, with 6 bases between. The CDR3 sequence is 13 residues long. CDR1 is SGHNT and CDR2 is YYREEE in the germline V gene (reference sequence). CDR3 amino acids: CASSYTDTGELFF. Here the CDR3 DNA reads TGTGCCAGCAGCTACACAGACACCGGGGAGCTGTTTTTT.

This clone was found once. The genes are TRBV2 and TRBJ2-5; the D gene is possibly TRBD2 (6 bases). The CDR3 extends over 12 amino acids. CDR1 is SNHLY, CDR2 FYNNEI, per germline. Trimming cost V 8 bases and J 0 bases, with 7 bases left between them. The CDR3 DNA is TGTGCCAGCCGGGAGTACCAAGAGACCCAGTACTTC. It yields the protein CASREYQETQYF.

The CDR3, as DNA: TGTGCCAGCAAACAGGGGGCCTCCTACGAGCAGTACTTC. This encodes CASKQGASYEQYF. The rearrangement joins TRBV6-5 to TRBJ2-7, with 9 nucleotides matching TRBD1. Germline CDR1 is MNHEY and CDR2 is SVGAGI. V lost 7 bases, J lost 0 bases, and 1 base stayed unmatched. The CDR3 loop spans 13 amino acids.

CDR3 in amino acids: CASSPRDSSGNTIYF. CDR3 DNA: TGTGCCAGCAGCCCCCGGGACAGCTCTGGAAACACCATATATTTT. V gene TRBV9 combines with J gene TRBJ1-3; 7 bases agree with TRBD1. Germline V gene lookup returns CDR1 SGDLS and CDR2 YYNGEE. This CDR3 is built from 15 residues. With V trimmed by 4 bases and J by 0 bases, 4 bases remained unmatched.